This T cell receptor beta chain was retrieved from a study of vaccination and CD4 T cells after COVID-19. Specified treatment: roughly ten-day PBMC culture with coronavirus spike peptide pools or control peptides (ViraFEST assay). Sequence data for DNA of cultured CD4+ T cells were generated by the Oncomine TCR Beta short-read assay. TCRdb fed the PCR reads into MiXCR, producing one record per CDR3 protein. The table lists about 15,000 distinct CDR3 sequences, about 39% of them singletons. Notes on this clonotype: The target antigen is unknown.

The CDR3 has 14 amino acids. In germline, CDR1 is KGHSH, CDR2 LQKENI. Trimming took off 3 bases at V and 1 base at J, with 7 bases between the two ends. This material consisted of CD4+ T cells from blood, cultured in vitro, taken before SARS-CoV-2 vaccination. The sequence was obtained from a human donor who had recovered from COVID-19. The chain has TRBV18 and TRBJ1-5, with D perhaps TRBD1 (5 bases). The CDR3 DNA sequence: TGTGCCAGCTCACCCGGGGGGAGCAATCAGCCCCAGCATTTT. Protein sequence: CASSPGGSNQPQHF. The whole variable domain, filled in from reference TRBV18 and TRBJ1-5, reads NAGVMQNPRHLVRRRGQEARLRCSPMKGHSHVYWYRQLPEEGLKFMVYLQKENIIDESGMPKERFSAEFPKEGPSILRIQQVVRGDSAAYFCASSPGGSNQPQHFGDGTRLSIL.